This T cell receptor beta chain was obtained from a study of radiation and T cells in renal cell carcinoma. The repertoire was sequenced with immunoSEQ multiplex PCR; TCRdb's copy has only in-frame clones and lacks some. Among about 22,000 clones listed, 60% to 80% were seen once. The time point denotes: baseline pretreatment blood. Indicated treatment: 15 Gy SBRT to primary tumor, nephrectomy 4 weeks later. Specimen: blood, collected from a patient whose treatment included radiotherapy and nephrectomy. The receptor was isolated from a man in his 60s with renal cell carcinoma.

The DNA of the CDR3 is TGTGCCAGCAGTGCCTCGGGGACGGCAACTAATGAAAAACTGTTTTTT. This translates into CASSASGTATNEKLFF. This chain uses TRBV25-1 with TRBJ1-4; D might be TRBD1 (5 bases). Trimming took off 4 bases at V and 0 bases at J, with 12 bases between the two ends. The length of the CDR3 is 16 residues. From germline, CDR1 is MGHDK and CDR2 SYGVNS.